The rows below give T cell receptor beta chains drawn from one sample of a study of regulatory T cells in long-lasting Graves disease. TCRdb fed the multiplex PCR reads into MiXCR, producing one record per CDR3 protein. The sample contains roughly 530,000 distinct CDR3 sequences, roughly 15% of which appear only once. The same sample was also used in a study of T cells in Graves' hyperthyroidism and ophthalmopathy.

Here the sequenced sample was peripheral blood mononuclear cells (PBMCs), taken at new diagnosis, from a patient treated with antithyroid drugs. These receptor sequences come from a woman aged 35-65 years with Graves disease. The CDR3 runs from the conserved cysteine through the conserved F or W. D genes are given only for firm matches. For some rows the clone size is stated as once, few or many, or as a class when expanded; others skip it.

TRBV5-5	few	TRBD1	TRBJ2-7	CASSLEGQGFYEQYF	TGTGCCAGCAGCTTGGAAGGACAGGGGTTCTACGAGCAGTACTTC
TRBV28	.	.	TRBJ2-7	CASSLFPYEQYF	TGTGCCAGCAGTTTATTCCCCTACGAGCAGTACTTC
TRBV28	many	TRBD2	TRBJ2-1	CASSFQLSGGAERSYNEQFF	TGTGCCAGCAGTTTTCAGCTTAGCGGGGGGGCCGAGAGGTCCTACAATGAGCAGTTCTTC
TRBV14	.	.	TRBJ1-6	CASRQTGPYNSPLHF	TGTGCCAGCAGACAAACAGGACCCTATAATTCACCCCTCCACTTT
TRBV18	.	.	TRBJ1-2	CASFAAGRNYGYTF	TGTGCCAGCTTCGCCGCGGGACGAAACTATGGCTACACCTTC
TRBV5-4	.	TRBD2	TRBJ2-7	CASSLSAGGPNEQYF	TGTGCCAGCAGCTTGTCGGCGGGGGGGCCGAACGAGCAGTACTTC
TRBV4-1	.	.	TRBJ2-4	CASSQYGKVVTKNIQYF	TGCGCCAGCAGCCAATATGGGAAGGTAGTGACCAAAAACATTCAGTACTTC
TRBV15	few	.	TRBJ1-1	CATSRDLQGEAFF	TGTGCCACCAGCAGAGATCTCCAGGGGGAAGCTTTCTTT
TRBV10-3	.	TRBD1	TRBJ1-4	CAISESRPGQYEEKLFF	TGTGCCATCAGCGAGAGCCGTCCGGGACAGTATGAAGAAAAACTGTTTTTT
TRBV14	few	.	TRBJ2-2	CASSHWDKTGELFF	TGTGCCAGCAGCCACTGGGACAAAACCGGGGAGCTGTTTTTT
TRBV10-3	.	TRBD1	TRBJ2-1	CAISGQGPRTSYNEQFF	TGTGCCATCAGTGGACAGGGACCCCGAACCTCCTACAATGAGCAGTTCTTC
TRBV6-1	many	.	TRBJ1-5	CASTHESNQPQHF	TGTGCCAGCACCCACGAGAGCAATCAGCCCCAGCATTTT
TRBV5-1	many	.	TRBJ1-1	CASSLERTTEAFF	TGCGCCAGCAGCTTGGAAAGGACCACTGAAGCTTTCTTT
TRBV20-1	few	.	TRBJ1-5	CSARKTDSNQPQHF	TGCAGTGCTAGGAAGACAGATAGCAATCAGCCCCAGCATTTT
TRBV12-3/TRBV12-4	.	.	TRBJ1-1	CASSLGGGWDTEAFF	TGTGCCAGCAGTTTGGGGGGGGGGTGGGACACTGAAGCTTTCTTT
TRBV19	few	TRBD1	TRBJ2-1	CASSRTGADYNEQFF	TGTGCCAGTAGTAGGACAGGGGCGGACTACAATGAGCAGTTCTTC
TRBV20-1	few	.	TRBJ2-1	CSAVLDLNVRNEQFF	TGCAGTGCTGTACTAGATCTGAACGTAAGGAATGAGCAGTTCTTC
TRBV18	.	.	TRBJ1-2	CASSPGQADWASYTF	TGTGCCAGCTCACCAGGGCAGGCCGATTGGGCTAGCTACACCTTC
TRBV27	many	.	TRBJ1-5	CASRIASNQPQHF	TGTGCCAGCAGGATTGCAAGCAATCAGCCCCAGCATTTT
TRBV3-1	many	.	TRBJ1-2	CASSQRREGGYTF	TGTGCCAGCAGCCAAAGACGGGAGGGAGGCTACACCTTC
TRBV30	many	TRBD1	TRBJ1-2	CAWSVGQGNGYTF	TGTGCCTGGAGCGTGGGACAGGGGAACGGCTACACCTTC
TRBV28	.	.	TRBJ1-1	CASSAEEDTEAFF	TGTGCCAGCAGTGCGGAGGAGGACACTGAAGCTTTCTTT
TRBV11-2	many	.	TRBJ1-1	CASSYLEGNTEAFF	TGTGCCAGCAGCTACCTTGAGGGAAACACTGAAGCTTTCTTT
TRBV7-9	.	.	TRBJ1-2	CASSSSVRGARGYTF	TGTGCCAGCAGCTCCTCCGTCCGGGGGGCTCGGGGCTACACCTTC
TRBV20-1	.	TRBD2	TRBJ2-1	CSAFPGLASSGSYNEQFF	TGCAGTGCGTTCCCGGGACTAGCGTCCTCGGGCTCCTACAATGAGCAGTTCTTC
TRBV19	many	.	TRBJ1-2	CASTPYGSSNYGYTF	TGTGCCAGTACTCCCTATGGCAGCTCTAACTATGGCTACACCTTC
TRBV6-5	many	.	TRBJ1-1	CASSYARDMNTEAFF	TGTGCCAGCAGTTACGCTAGGGACATGAACACTGAAGCTTTCTTT
TRBV5-1	.	TRBD2	TRBJ2-2	CASSLSSGVDTGELFF	TGCGCCAGCAGCTTGTCTAGCGGGGTGGACACCGGGGAGCTGTTTTTT
TRBV25-1	few	TRBD1	TRBJ1-1	CASSRGTDNTEAFF	TGTGCCAGCAGTAGGGGGACAGATAACACTGAAGCTTTCTTT
TRBV20-1	.	.	TRBJ2-1	CSARDNPQYNEQFF	TGCAGTGCTAGAGACAACCCCCAATACAATGAGCAGTTCTTC
TRBV19	few	.	TRBJ2-3	CATRHRVFTDTQYF	TGTGCCACCAGGCACAGGGTATTTACAGATACGCAGTATTTT
TRBV19	few	TRBD1	TRBJ1-5	CASSSTPTGYSNQPQHF	TGTGCCAGTAGTAGCACCCCGACAGGGTATAGCAATCAGCCCCAGCATTTT
TRBV15	many	TRBD1	TRBJ2-7	CATSRAGTGVYEQYF	TGTGCCACCAGCAGAGCCGGGACAGGGGTCTACGAGCAGTACTTC
TRBV19	few	.	TRBJ2-1	CASTLGGSSYNEQFF	TGTGCCAGTACCCTGGGGGGAAGCTCCTACAATGAGCAGTTCTTC
TRBV3-1	few	TRBD1	TRBJ1-1	CASSQLGQQNTEAFF	TGTGCCAGCAGCCAACTGGGACAGCAGAACACTGAAGCTTTCTTT
TRBV7-3	many	TRBD1	TRBJ2-5	CASSLTSWDRGRETQYF	TGTGCCAGCAGCTTAACGTCGTGGGACAGGGGGCGAGAGACCCAGTACTTC
TRBV6-1	many	TRBD1	TRBJ1-6	CASRSGQGDSPLHF	TGTGCCAGCAGATCGGGACAGGGTGACTCACCCCTCCACTTT
TRBV3-1	.	TRBD1	TRBJ2-1	CASSQDPQGANEQFF	TGTGCCAGCAGCCAAGATCCACAGGGGGCGAATGAGCAGTTCTTC
TRBV12-3/TRBV12-4	many	.	TRBJ2-1	CASTLWGYNEQFF	TGTGCCAGCACCCTCTGGGGTTACAATGAGCAGTTCTTC
TRBV2	many	.	TRBJ1-4	CASSDLQGGKLFF	TGTGCCAGCAGTGATCTCCAAGGCGGAAAACTGTTTTTT
TRBV5-5	many	TRBD1	TRBJ1-5	CASSLQTGWNQPQHF	TGTGCCAGCAGCTTGCAGACAGGGTGGAATCAGCCCCAGCATTTT
TRBV28	many	.	TRBJ1-2	CASSSYLIRGYYGYTF	TGTGCCAGCAGTTCCTACCTAATTCGGGGATACTATGGCTACACCTTC
TRBV5-6	.	.	TRBJ1-1	CASSLYATEAFF	TGTGCCAGCAGCTTGTATGCCACTGAAGCTTTCTTT
TRBV5-5	few	.	TRBJ1-5	CASSPEDFSQPQHF	TGTGCCAGCAGCCCAGAGGACTTTTCCCAGCCCCAGCATTTT
TRBV12-3/TRBV12-4	.	.	TRBJ1-2	CASSLDRRNYGYTF	TGTGCCAGCAGTTTGGACAGAAGAAACTATGGCTACACCTTC
TRBV12-5	few	.	TRBJ1-1	CASGLVGRTEAFF	TGTGCTAGTGGTTTAGTAGGGCGGACTGAAGCTTTCTTT
TRBV7-9	.	.	TRBJ1-3	CASSFGALDQGNTVYF	TGTGCCAGCAGCTTCGGGGCCCTGGACCAAGGAAACACCGTATATTTT
TRBV12-3/TRBV12-4	.	.	TRBJ1-1	CASSLSGGVATEAFF	TGTGCCAGCAGTTTGTCTGGGGGCGTAGCCACTGAAGCTTTCTTT
TRBV13	many	.	TRBJ1-1	CASSLKGQFTEAFF	TGTGCCAGCAGCTTAAAAGGACAGTTCACTGAAGCTTTCTTT
TRBV18	few	.	TRBJ2-7	CASSSNRQFRQPEQYF	TGTGCCAGCTCTTCCAACCGCCAGTTCAGGCAACCCGAGCAGTACTTC
TRBV5-6	few	.	TRBJ2-2	CASSWTIIRGNSTGELFF	TGTGCCAGCAGCTGGACGATAATACGGGGTAACAGCACCGGGGAGCTGTTTTTT
TRBV2	.	TRBD1	TRBJ1-6	CARARDRGPRNSPLHF	TGTGCCAGGGCCCGTGACAGGGGCCCAAGGAATTCACCCCTCCACTTT
TRBV11-2	many	TRBD1	TRBJ2-5	CASSAGGAETQYF	TGTGCCAGCAGCGCAGGGGGCGCAGAGACCCAGTACTTC